This T cell receptor beta chain was recorded in a study of T cell changes during pregnancy in multiple sclerosis (dated by TCRdb to the late 2010s). With regard to the full study: The study looked at changes in the T cell repertoire across pregnancy in women with multiple sclerosis.

CDR1 MDHEN and CDR2 SYDVKM were looked up in the germline V gene. V was cut back by 1 base and J by 10 bases, leaving a gap of 31 bases between them. From the cysteine up to the phenylalanine, the CDR3 has a length of 19 residues. The DNA shown is the 57-base CDR3, in frame from base 1. The library relied on the immunoSEQ multiplex PCR assay. Not all clones reach the TCRdb copy of this immuneACCESS table, which keeps in-frame sequences only. Checked studies attribute under half of the gap to unresolved V genes and leave the rest unexplained. In all, the sample holds about 40,000 clones, and less than 95% of those were seen once. Over 1.5% of the sample comes from the top ten. Note on this clone: It has no known antigen specificity. Per-nucleotide qualities are absent, and no much larger clonotype sits a single base away.

The V and J segments used are TRBV28 and TRBJ1-1; perhaps TRBD1 is the D gene, with 6 bases matching. The clonotype was recovered from a female donor with multiple sclerosis, enrolled in a pregnancy study. Specimen: peripheral blood, collected in the third trimester of pregnancy. CDR3 region: CASSLSGRDGRGFRGTAFF. The DNA sequence is given as TGTGCCAGCAGTTTATCTGGTCGGGACGGCCGGGGCTTTAGGGGGACAGCTTTCTTT. Extended through the reference TRBV28 and TRBJ1-1 proteins, this CDR3 yields the full variable domain: DVKVTQSSRYLVKRTGEKVFLECVQDMDHENMFWYRQDPGLGLRLIYFSYDVKMKEKGDIPEGYSVSREKKERFSLILESASTNQTSMYLCASSLSGRDGRGFRGTAFFGQGTRLTVV.